These T cell receptor beta chains were read from a single sample in a study of breast tumors, draining lymph nodes, adjacent tissues. Using its own MiXCR run on the multiplex PCR reads, TCRdb lists one record per CDR3 protein. The sample consists of more than 85,000 distinct CDR3 sequences, around 20% of them appearing once. Sample: axillary lymph node tissue. The receptors were gathered from a female donor with breast cancer. Some clones in this sample may be carry-over from other donors' samples. Each CDR3 is given with its conserved first and last residue. The D gene is left open where the match is weak. Rows may omit the clone size; those that give it use once, few, many or a size class.

j_call d_call v_call clone_size cdr3_nt cdr3_aa
TRBJ2-7 . TRBV15 many TGTGCCACCAGCAGCCTCAGAACGACCCACGAGCAGTACTTC CATSSLRTTHEQYF
TRBJ1-5 . TRBV12-3/TRBV12-4 many TGTGCCAGCACTCGGGGGGCAGGGTATCAGCCCCAGCATTTT CASTRGAGYQPQHF
TRBJ1-2 . TRBV12-3/TRBV12-4 many TGTGCCAGCAGCAAAATCAAAAGGGCTGGCTACACCTTC CASSKIKRAGYTF
TRBJ2-5 TRBD2 TRBV19 many TGTGCCAGTAGTTCGGGACTAGCGGGAGTGTTCCAAGAGACCCAGTACTTC CASSSGLAGVFQETQYF
TRBJ2-5 TRBD1 TRBV20-1 many TGCAGTGCTAGATGGGACAGGGTCCAAGAGACCCAGTACTTC CSARWDRVQETQYF
TRBJ1-2 . TRBV24-1 many TGTGCCACCAGTGATGGACCTGGTGGGGCTAACTATGGCTACACCTTC CATSDGPGGANYGYTF
TRBJ1-1 TRBD1 TRBV2 once TGTGCCAGCATGCAGGGGGGTGAAGCTTTCTTT CASMQGGEAFF
TRBJ2-1 . TRBV20-1 many TGCAGTGCTAGAGCGGGGCGGAACTCCTACAATGAGCAGTTCTTC CSARAGRNSYNEQFF
TRBJ2-1 TRBD1 TRBV9 many TGTGCCAGCAGCGTAGGGGGACAGGGCGCCTACAATGAGCAGTTCTTC CASSVGGQGAYNEQFF
TRBJ2-1 TRBD2 TRBV10-2 many TGCGCCAGCAAAAGGGACTACGGCGGTGAGCAGTTCTTC CASKRDYGGEQFF
TRBJ2-3 TRBD2 TRBV5-6 . TGTGCCAGCAGCTTGACCTCGACTAGCGGGGGAGATACGCAGTATTTT CASSLTSTSGGDTQYF
TRBJ1-2 . TRBV10-3 many TGTGCCATCAGTACCGTCCGGGAGCCAAGTGGCTACACCTTC CAISTVREPSGYTF
TRBJ2-1 TRBD1 TRBV20-1 many TGCAGTGCGCGGACAGGGCTCAATGAGCAGTTCTTC CSARTGLNEQFF
TRBJ2-3 . TRBV4-1 many TGCGCCAGCAGCCAAGATGTGACTGTTAGCACAGATACGCAGTATTTT CASSQDVTVSTDTQYF
TRBJ1-5 . TRBV10-2 many TGCGCCAGCAGTCAAACATATAGCAATCAGCCCCAGCATTTT CASSQTYSNQPQHF
TRBJ2-2 . TRBV20-1 many TGCAGTGCTAGCCCCACAGGGATCACCGGGGAGCTGTTTTTT CSASPTGITGELFF
TRBJ2-2 . TRBV27 . TGTGCCAGCAGTTTATCGAGGGCACTAAACACCGGGGAGCTGTTTTTT CASSLSRALNTGELFF
TRBJ2-1 . TRBV20-1 many TGCAGTGCTAGATTCGGACGGGAAGAGCAGTTCTTC CSARFGREEQFF
TRBJ2-7 . TRBV18 few TGTGCCAGCTCACCAGGACAGCCCTACGAGCAGTACTTC CASSPGQPYEQYF
TRBJ2-5 . TRBV20-1 many TGCAGTGCTAGAGTGGGGGCCGGGGAGACCCAGTACTTC CSARVGAGETQYF
TRBJ2-2 . TRBV2 many TGTGCCAGCAGTGTCGAAGCGGACGGGGAGCTGTTTTTT CASSVEADGELFF
TRBJ2-5 . TRBV7-9 . TGTGCCGGCAGCCCAGGCCCAGGCCCGTTTCAAACCCAGTACTTC CAGSPGPGPFQTQYF
TRBJ2-2 . TRBV30 many TGTGCCTGGAGTTGGAACACCGGGGAGCTGTTTTTT CAWSWNTGELFF
TRBJ2-3 . TRBV7-3 many TGTGCCAGCAGCTTAGGTATTATGGATACGCAGTATTTT CASSLGIMDTQYF
TRBJ1-2 TRBD1 TRBV19 many TGTGCCAGTAGTCCCTCCTCGGGACAGTTCCTTGTCGGGGGCTACACCTTC CASSPSSGQFLVGGYTF
TRBJ1-4 TRBD1 TRBV4-1 many TGCGCCAGCAGCCTTACAGGGGGTAATGAAAAACTGTTTTTT CASSLTGGNEKLFF
TRBJ2-7 . TRBV12-3/TRBV12-4 many TGTGCCAGCAGTTTAGAAGTCTACGAGCAGTACTTC CASSLEVYEQYF
TRBJ1-6 . TRBV6-5 many TGTGCCAGCAGTTACGATGGGACTCCGAGCAATTCACCCCTCCACTTT CASSYDGTPSNSPLHF
TRBJ2-1 TRBD1 TRBV7-6 many TGTGCCAGCAGTTCGGGACAGTACAATGAGCAGTTCTTC CASSSGQYNEQFF